This passage covers 28 T cell receptor beta chains from one sample sequenced in a study of blood T cell repertoires in COVID-19. Profiled with immunoSEQ multiplex PCR; TCRdb holds only in-frame clones, not every one. The sample comprises about 100,000 clones, under 95% of which are singletons, and around 1.2% rests with the top ten. The material sequenced was peripheral blood. All receptors come from a woman aged 25-40 years with acute or convalescent COVID-19.

This chain joins TRBV7-8 and TRBJ2-7, with 10 bases that match TRBD1. CDR1 and CDR2 (germline): SGHVS, FQNEAQ. With V trimmed by 5 bases and J by 2 bases, 6 bases remained unmatched. The CDR3 has 15 residues. CDR3 sequence: CASSRSGQGTYEQYF. CDR3 sequence (DNA): TGTGCCAGCAGCCGATCGGGACAGGGGACCTACGAGCAGTACTTC.

This clone was picked up a small number of times. The chain uses TRBV24-1 and TRBJ2-1; the D is unclear. This CDR3 is 13 amino acids long. The germline gives CDR1 KGHDR, CDR2 SFDVKD. V shed 7 bases and J shed 6 bases, with 12 bases lying between them. The CDR3 region is CATSFRSLNEQFF. As DNA, the CDR3 is TGTGCCACCAGCTTTAGGAGCCTCAATGAGCAGTTCTTC.

V gene TRBV7-8 combines with J gene TRBJ1-3; D call uncertain. Trimming pared 1 base from V and 0 bases from J, leaving 16 bases between. The CDR3 runs to 18 residues. The germline V gene has CDR1 SGHVS and CDR2 FQNEAQ. CDR3: CASSLVGSTEASGNTIYF. DNA for the CDR3: TGTGCCAGCAGCTTAGTTGGTTCCACCGAGGCCTCTGGAAACACCATATATTTT.

The rearrangement links TRBV10-3 to TRBJ1-4, with D maybe TRBD1 (5 bases). Germline CDR1 reads ENHRY; CDR2 reads SYGVKD. CDR3 size: 15 residues. Trimming removed 7 bases at V and 8 bases at J, with 20 bases between. The CDR3, as DNA: TGTGCCATCACCCACAATTGGGGCCCTACGGAAAAACTGTTTTTT. Translated, it gives CAITHNWGPTEKLFF.

The chain employs TRBV6-2 or TRBV6-3 and TRBJ1-5; no firm D call. Germline-derived CDR1 and CDR2 are MNHEY and SVGEGT. The ends were cut back, 5 bases at V and 8 bases at J, with 16 bases in the middle. This CDR3 region has 14 residues. This CDR3 reads CASSSLTASEPQHF. CDR3 sequence (DNA): TGTGCCAGCAGTAGCCTCACAGCATCCGAGCCCCAGCATTTT.

This clone was recorded once. The J gene is TRBJ1-2, the V gene TRBV9, with 8 bases fitting TRBD1. Germline V CDR1 and CDR2: SGDLS, YYNGEE. Trimming cost V 3 bases and J 5 bases; bases outside gene matches: 3. This CDR3 spans 13 amino acids. CDR3 in amino acids: CASSERQGYGYTF. The CDR3 region has the DNA TGTGCCAGCAGCGAGAGACAGGGGTATGGCTACACCTTC.

This rearrangement joins TRBV9 to TRBJ2-2, with D possibly matching TRBD1 (5 bases). Germline lookup yields CDR1 SGDLS and CDR2 YYNGEE. V was cut by 0 bases and J by 6 bases, with 12 bases left in between. This CDR3 contains 15 residues. The CDR3 region has the DNA TGTGCCAGCAGCGTAGGCGCAGGGATGGCCGGGGAGCTGTTTTTT. It encodes CASSVGAGMAGELFF.

This chain connects TRBV2 to TRBJ1-5; unclear D gene. Germline V gene lookup returns CDR1 SNHLY and CDR2 FYNNEI. The CDR3 totals 15 residues. V dropped 1 base and J dropped 4 bases, with 11 bases sitting between them. CDR3 sequence: CASSEGFSGNQPQHF. In DNA, the CDR3 is TGTGCCAGCAGTGAAGGCTTTTCGGGAAATCAGCCCCAGCATTTT.

The chain carries TRBV4-3 and TRBJ2-1; 8 positions agree with TRBD2. The CDR3 runs to 17 residues. V lost 3 bases, J lost 4 bases, and 11 bases stayed unmatched. Germline CDR1 LGHNA, CDR2 YSLEER. CDR3 region: CASSHILAGSEYNEQFF. The CDR3, as DNA: TGCGCCAGCAGCCATATTTTAGCGGGATCGGAGTACAATGAGCAGTTCTTC.

This chain connects TRBV27 to TRBJ2-7, with 10 bases identical to TRBD1. Germline trimming cut 1 base from V and 3 bases from J; bases unmatched to any gene: 6. CDR1 is MNHEY, CDR2 SMNVEV, per germline (reference sequence). The CDR3 spans 16 residues. CDR3: CASSLLGDRGGYEQYF. CDR3 in DNA: TGTGCCAGCAGTTTATTGGGGGACAGGGGAGGCTACGAGCAGTACTTC.

The chain links TRBV2 to TRBJ2-2; 9 positions match TRBD1. Trimming at V came to 5 bases and at J to 6 bases, leaving 13 bases not matched to a gene. The CDR3 contains 17 residues. Looked up from germline, CDR1 is SNHLY and CDR2 is FYNNEI. CDR3 loop: CASSNPGTGWIAGELFF. DNA of the CDR3: TGTGCCAGCAGTAACCCCGGGACAGGGTGGATCGCCGGGGAGCTGTTTTTT.

The chain links TRBV29-1 to TRBJ1-5; 7 positions agree with TRBD1. Per the germline V gene, CDR1 is SQVTM and CDR2 is ANQGSEA. After removal of 6 bases from V and 3 bases from J, the junction contained 2 bases not matched to a gene. This CDR3 is built from 12 residues. CDR3 sequence (DNA): TGCAGCGTGGGACAGTACAATCAGCCCCAGCATTTT. Its protein product is CSVGQYNQPQHF.

The rearrangement links TRBV10-3 to TRBJ2-2, with 8 nucleotides matching TRBD1. CDR3 length: 16 residues. The V gene end was trimmed by 6 bases and the J gene end by 6 bases; junction bases not matched to a gene: 12. Germline CDR1 reads ENHRY; CDR2 reads SYGVKD. The CDR3 DNA reads TGTGCCATCAGGCCCCGACAGGGGAGTGGCGCCGGGGAGCTGTTTTTT. It yields the protein CAIRPRQGSGAGELFF.

This chain uses TRBV5-1 with TRBJ2-1; 15 nucleotides align to TRBD2. CDR1 and CDR2 (germline): SGHRS, YFSETQ. The CDR3 covers 15 residues. V lost 4 bases and J lost 10; bases outside the gene matches: 6. The CDR3 DNA sequence: TGCGCCAGCAGCACGGGACTAGCGGGGGGAGGGGAGCAGTTCTTC. It codes for CASSTGLAGGGEQFF.

The V gene is TRBV11-2, the J gene TRBJ1-6, with 8 bases lining up with TRBD1. Trimming cost V 5 bases and J 9 bases; bases outside gene matches: 12. Germline loops: CDR1 SGHAT, CDR2 FQNNGV. The CDR3 has 16 residues. The CDR3 nucleotides read TGTGCCAGCAGCATCACCCCGACAGGGGCCGGTTCACCCCTCCACTTT. Encoded protein: CASSITPTGAGSPLHF.

The V call is TRBV7-3, the J call TRBJ2-1; no definite D call. This CDR3 spans 14 amino acids. Deletions cut 7 bases from V and 0 bases from J, with 10 bases between. In germline, CDR1 is SGHTA, CDR2 FQGTGA. As DNA, the CDR3 is TGTGCCAGCAAACCGTTGAGCTCCTACAATGAGCAGTTCTTC. Amino acids: CASKPLSSYNEQFF.

This chain connects TRBV18 to TRBJ2-5; TRBD2 aligns across 8 bases. V lost 3 bases and J lost 5; bases outside the gene matches: 2. The CDR3 covers 13 residues. Germline V CDR1 and CDR2: KGHSH, LQKENI. The CDR3 is CASSPLAGETQYF. In DNA, the CDR3 is TGTGCCAGCTCACCTTTAGCGGGGGAGACCCAGTACTTC. Filled out from reference TRBV18 and TRBJ2-5, the complete variable domain reads NAGVMQNPRHLVRRRGQEARLRCSPMKGHSHVYWYRQLPEEGLKFMVYLQKENIIDESGMPKERFSAEFPKEGPSILRIQQVVRGDSAAYFCASSPLAGETQYFGPGTRLLVL.

The V and J genes are TRBV19 and TRBJ1-4; D not resolved. Germline assignment: CDR1 LNHDA and CDR2 SQIVND (reference sequence). The CDR3 consists of 13 residues. Trimming removed 9 bases from V and 8 bases from J, with 16 bases in between. In nucleotides, the CDR3 is TGTGCCAGCAGTGGTAACGGGAGGGAAAAACTGTTTTTT. Protein product: CASSGNGREKLFF.

As concerns this clone: The DNA is omitted, as the CDR3 cannot be located on it reliably, and the CDR3 follows TCRdb's listing. The V gene is TRBV30, the J gene TRBJ2-7; the listed D gene, TRBD2, was not tested against the DNA. Inclusive of both ends, the CDR3 amounts to 22 amino acids. Germline V gene data show CDR1 as GTSNPN and CDR2 as SVGIG (reference sequence). This CDR3 reads CAWSPHLSVPGAPRAGGYEQYF.

The V and J genes are TRBV12-2 and TRBJ2-1; the tabulated D call, TRBD2, remains unverified against the DNA. TRBV12-2 is deemed a pseudogene. This CDR3 is built from 16 residues. The CDR3 DNA sequence: TGTGCAAGTCGCTTAAAGGGACTAGCGGGATGGAATGAGCAGTTCTTC. The encoded protein is CASRLKGLAGWNEQFF.

The J gene is TRBJ1-4, the V gene TRBV9; weak D call: TRBD1 (5 bases). V lost 3 bases to trimming and J lost 10 bases, with 16 bases between them. Germline lookup yields CDR1 SGDLS and CDR2 YYNGEE. This CDR3 is built from 14 residues. The CDR3 nucleotides read TGTGCCAGCAGCGCTACAGGCGGGGGTGGAAAACTGTTTTTT. It yields the protein CASSATGGGGKLFF.

This rearrangement joins TRBV19 to TRBJ1-1; TRBD1 matches at 8 bases. With V trimmed by 4 bases and J by 1 base, 8 bases remained unmatched. The germline CDR1 and CDR2 sequences are LNHDA and SQIVND (reference sequence). This CDR3 comprises 16 residues. The CDR3 bases are TGTGCCAGTAGTACAACAGGGGGTACCCGGAACACTGAAGCTTTCTTT. Translated: CASSTTGGTRNTEAFF.

The V gene is TRBV9, the J gene TRBJ2-7; possibly TRBD2 for D (6 bases). The CDR3 is 13 amino acids. Germline V gene lookup returns CDR1 SGDLS and CDR2 YYNGEE. V shed 3 bases and J shed 9 bases, with 16 bases lying between them. In DNA form, the CDR3 reads TGTGCCAGCAGCGCGGAGACATGGGGAGGGCAGTACTTC. It yields the protein CASSAETWGGQYF.

The genes are TRBV6-2 or TRBV6-3 and TRBJ1-4; possibly TRBD1 for D (6 bases). Germline-derived CDR1 and CDR2 are MNHEY and SVGEGT. CDR3 length: 14 residues. The V and J ends lost 5 bases and 6 bases respectively, with 13 bases between them. Here the CDR3 reads CASSRDMTDEKLFF. CDR3 coding DNA: TGTGCCAGCAGTCGGGACATGACTGATGAAAAACTGTTTTTT.

CDR3 coding DNA: TGTGCCAGCAGCTTGGAGGCACAGGGGTATCAGAATGAGCAGTTCTTC. Its translation is CASSLEAQGYQNEQFF. The rearrangement links TRBV5-5 to TRBJ2-1; 7 bases are shared with TRBD1. CDR1 is SGHKS and CDR2 is YYEKEE in the germline V gene (reference sequence). V dropped 0 bases and J dropped 7; count of bases not matched to a gene: 10. CDR3 length equals 16 residues.

This clone was seen only once. The V gene is TRBV12-3 or TRBV12-4, the J gene TRBJ1-1; D gene unclear. V lost 3 bases and J 1 base, leaving 6 bases between the germline ends. The CDR3 has 13 amino acids. The CDR3 sequence is CASSFAENTEAFF. CDR3 DNA: TGTGCCAGCAGTTTCGCGGAGAACACTGAAGCTTTCTTT.

This chain links TRBV4-2 with TRBJ2-5; no reliable D call. The CDR3 consists of 11 residues. The V end lost 8 bases, the J end lost 4 bases, and 8 bases lay between the germline ends. The V gene's germline CDR1 is LGHNA and CDR2 YNFKEQ. CDR3: CASGIRETQYF. The DNA of the CDR3 is TGTGCCAGCGGCATTCGAGAGACCCAGTACTTC.

V usage is TRBV3-1 (or the pseudogene TRBV3-2) and J usage is TRBJ2-7; possible D gene TRBD1, 6 bases. The CDR3 is made up of 14 amino acids. Trimming left V 4 bases short and J 3 bases short, with 13 bases between. From germline, CDR1 is LGHDT and CDR2 YNNKEL (reference sequence). This CDR3 is CASSPTTGNYEQYF. In nucleotides, the CDR3 is TGTGCCAGCAGCCCCACTACAGGGAACTACGAGCAGTACTTC.